Below, one T cell receptor beta chain is given with its context. The data stem from a study of PD-L1 blockade in urothelial cancer. The V end lost 4 bases, the J end lost 0 bases, and 16 bases lay between the germline ends. Germline V lookup: CDR1 SEHNR, CDR2 FQNEAQ (reference sequence). This CDR3 region has 17 residues. Produced via immunoSEQ multiplex PCR; TCRdb's table is partial and in-frame only. The data contain roughly 30,000 clones, approximately 86% of them singletons. The V call is TRBV7-9, the J call TRBJ2-1; D might be TRBD2 (6 bases). This TCR came from a middle-aged man with urothelial cancer. The sample here was PBMCs, taken around atezolizumab (anti-PD-L1) treatment. The CDR3, as DNA: TGTGCCAGCAGCTCACGGCGGCTGGAGGGCTCCTACAATGAGCAGTTCTTC. Its translation is CASSSRRLEGSYNEQFF.